A single sample is the source of the 12 T cell receptor beta chains below, sequenced in a study of cytomegalovirus exposure and HLA in healthy donors. The PCR used 60 Vbeta and 13 Jbeta primers. Sequenced by immunoSEQ multiplex PCR; TCRdb stores in-frame clones only, minus some. The sample has 200,000 or so clones; about four fifths are singletons. What was sequenced was PBMCs. The receptor source for this set is a boy younger than 10 in good health and CMV-seronegative.

The chain links TRBV27 to TRBJ2-7, with unresolved D. The V end lost 0 bases, the J end lost 2 bases, and 11 bases lay between the germline ends. Germline V CDR1 and CDR2: MNHEY, SMNVEV (reference sequence). The CDR3 is 15 amino acids. This chain's CDR3 is CASSLSPGETYEQYF. In DNA form, the CDR3 reads TGTGCCAGCAGTTTATCCCCAGGCGAGACCTACGAGCAGTACTTC.

V and J are TRBV7-9 and TRBJ1-4, with 7 bases fitting TRBD1. This CDR3 contains 14 residues. Germline assignment: CDR1 SEHNR and CDR2 FQNEAQ (reference sequence). The ends lost 9 bases at V and 10 bases at J; junction bases unmatched: 14. The CDR3 sequence is CASAPWDSGGKLFF. CDR3 bases: TGTGCCAGTGCACCTTGGGACAGTGGTGGAAAACTGTTTTTT.

J is TRBJ2-7 and V is TRBV11-2, with TRBD1 matching over 10 bases. This CDR3 is 15 amino acids long. Looked up from germline, CDR1 is SGHAT and CDR2 is FQNNGV. The ends lost 5 bases at V and 3 bases at J; junction bases unmatched: 7. This CDR3 reads CASSPFGTGDYEQYF. CDR3 sequence (DNA): TGTGCCAGCAGCCCATTCGGGACAGGGGACTACGAGCAGTACTTC.

The V and J genes are TRBV18 and TRBJ1-2; 9 nucleotides agree with TRBD1. Germline V lookup: CDR1 KGHSH, CDR2 LQKENI. The CDR3 is 15 residues long. V was pared by 2 bases and J by 4 bases, with 5 bases of the junction left unmatched. CDR3 nucleotides: TGTGCCAGCTCACCAAACAGGGGGCCCTTCTATGGCTACACCTTC. It is translated as CASSPNRGPFYGYTF.

This chain links TRBV10-3 with TRBJ1-1; D is ambiguous. CDR3 size: 10 residues. The germline V gene has CDR1 ENHRY and CDR2 SYGVKD. The ends were cut back, 11 bases at V and 5 bases at J, with 9 bases in the middle. This chain's CDR3 is CAAGRTEAFF. The CDR3 DNA reads as TGTGCCGCCGGGAGGACTGAAGCTTTCTTT.

This chain joins TRBV4-1 and TRBJ1-1, with D perhaps TRBD1 (5 bases). CDR3 size: 15 residues. From germline, CDR1 is MGHRA and CDR2 YSYEKL. Trimming stripped 2 bases from V and 5 bases from J, with 15 bases between. Here the CDR3 reads CASSQTGRGGTEAFF. Written as DNA, the CDR3 is TGCGCCAGCAGCCAAACGGGTCGGGGGGGGACTGAAGCTTTCTTT.

V is TRBV2 and J is TRBJ1-1; D is unclear. The germline CDR1 and CDR2 sequences are SNHLY and FYNNEI. The CDR3 is 12 amino acids. The V and J ends lost 6 bases and 7 bases respectively, with 12 bases between them. The CDR3 bases are TGTGCCAGCAGGTGGGAGGGAGGTGAAGCTTTCTTT. This gives the protein CASRWEGGEAFF. The complete variable domain, with remaining parts taken from reference TRBV2 and TRBJ1-1, reads EPEVTQTPSHQVTQMGQEVILRCVPISNHLYFYWYRQILGQKVEFLVSFYNNEISEKSEIFDDQFSVERPDGSNFTLKIRSTKLEDSAMYFCASRWEGGEAFFGQGTRLTVV.

This clone has only one observation. The chain has TRBV30 and TRBJ1-2; perhaps TRBD1 as D (5 bases). The V end lost 2 bases, the J end lost 6 bases, and 13 bases lay between the germline ends. The CDR3 extends over 13 amino acids. Germline-derived CDR1 and CDR2 are GTSNPN and SVGIG (reference sequence). In DNA form, the CDR3 reads TGTGCCTGGAGTTGGGGGGATGTGAATGGCTACACCTTC. It specifies CAWSWGDVNGYTF.

The chain is built from TRBV25-1 and TRBJ1-5; 7 bases match TRBD1. V lost 0 bases to trimming and J lost 7 bases; unmatched junction nucleotides: 15. Germline CDR1 reads MGHDK; CDR2 reads SYGVNS. This CDR3 has 18 residues. CDR3 nucleotide sequence: TGTGCCAGCAGTGAATATGCAGATACAGGGGAATCGCGGCAGCCCCAGCATTTT. Amino acid sequence: CASSEYADTGESRQPQHF.

This clone was recorded once. This chain links TRBV16 with TRBJ1-5, with 12 bases fitting TRBD1. Trimming cost V 9 bases and J 3 bases; bases outside gene matches: 15. CDR3 length: 18 amino acids. Germline CDR1 is KGHSY and CDR2 is FQNENV. CDR3 in amino acids: CARNTGTGGYRNNQPQHF. Here the CDR3 DNA reads TGTGCCAGGAATACAGGGACAGGGGGCTATAGAAACAATCAGCCCCAGCATTTT. The complete variable domain, with remaining parts taken from reference TRBV16 and TRBJ1-5, reads GEEVAQTPKHLVRGEGQKAKLYCAPIKGHSYVFWYQQVLKNEFKFLISFQNENVFDETGMPKERFSAKCLPNSPCSLEIQATKLEDSAVYFCARNTGTGGYRNNQPQHFGDGTRLSIL.

The rearrangement joins TRBV6-1 to TRBJ1-1; TRBD1 matches at 9 bases. The V and J ends lost 3 bases and 3 bases, in that order; junction bases with no gene match: 8. Germline CDR1 reads MNHNS; CDR2 reads SASEGT. The CDR3 loop spans 16 amino acids. The CDR3 DNA reads as TGTGCCAGCAGTGAGTGGGACAGGGCCCTGGACACTGAAGCTTTCTTT. Amino acids: CASSEWDRALDTEAFF.

In its sample, this clone was seen once. This chain connects TRBV2 to TRBJ2-7; TRBD1 matches at 7 bases. The CDR3 has 12 residues. Trimming cost V 6 bases and J 9 bases; bases outside gene matches: 8. CDR1 is SNHLY, CDR2 FYNNEI, per germline. Written as DNA, the CDR3 is TGTGCCAGCAGATCCGGACAGGCTGCGCAGTACTTC. This translates into CASRSGQAAQYF.